These T cell receptor beta chains were read from a single sample in a study of shared clonotypes between healthy human individuals. Clones were read by immunoSEQ multiplex PCR, and TCRdb kept only the in-frame ones, dropping some. The sample yields about 2.4 million clones, approximately 93% seen once. Source material: naive CD4+ T cells from PBMCs. Every receptor here comes from a man aged 18 to 35 in good health. Some clones in this sample may be carry-over from other donors' samples. The CDR3 runs from the conserved cysteine through the conserved F or W. Each record gives: V gene, J gene, CDR3 protein.

TRBV28	TRBJ2-7	CASRRDTLGTYEQYF
TRBV5-1	TRBJ2-3	CASSLRLAAEGEQYF
TRBV5-5	TRBJ1-2	CASSLGTRWTDDGYTF
TRBV4-2	TRBJ2-1	CASSQRTSSEQFF
TRBV15	TRBJ2-2	CATSTQLLGGAGELFF
TRBV28	TRBJ2-7	CASTGRGQREQYF
TRBV28	TRBJ1-5	CASSFPGGEKPQHF
TRBV6-1	TRBJ1-1	CASSDTPLGTEAFF
TRBV5-1	TRBJ2-2	CASSSTRTSEGTGELFF
TRBV9	TRBJ2-7	CASSAQGRSSYEQYF
TRBV5-1	TRBJ2-7	CASSFGGPSSYEQYF
TRBV7-3	TRBJ2-3	CASSLAGRFDTQYF
TRBV5-8	TRBJ1-1	CASSFRQGNTEAFF
TRBV5-4	TRBJ1-2	CASSPGQMYGYTF
TRBV28	TRBJ1-1	CASSSGQLEAFF
TRBV12-1	TRBJ2-1	CASRPIRARSYNEQFF
TRBV5-1	TRBJ1-1	CASSLATTGTITEAFF
TRBV5-1	TRBJ1-5	CASSPDGGLGQPQHF